This T cell receptor (beta chain) was observed in a study of blood T cell repertoires in COVID-19. Study as a whole: The origin of the acute and convalescent COVID-19 samples was the United States, Italy and Spain. PBMCs, B-cell-depleted T cells, or T cells were the source of the cDNA or gDNA that made up the material.

As handled by the study authors: Using reference gene primer amplification, nucleated cell counts were estimated. Clones were read by immunoSEQ multiplex PCR, and TCRdb kept only the in-frame ones, dropping some. That table furnishes V, J and clone size, whereas the DNA furnished D and trimming. In the table there are hundreds of thousands of clones, around 86% of which are singletons. The source material was peripheral blood. This receptor was identified in a man aged 50-59 years with acute or convalescent COVID-19.

CDR3 DNA sequence: TGTGCCAGTAGTCCTATCCGGGACACCAATGAGCAGTTCTTC. Translation gives CASSPIRDTNEQFF. The chain joins TRBV19 to TRBJ2-1, with D possibly matching TRBD1 (6 bases). CDR1 is LNHDA, CDR2 SQIVND, per germline (reference sequence). Trimming removed 5 bases at V and 6 bases at J, with 14 bases between. This CDR3 is 14 amino acids long. Supplemented by reference TRBV19 and TRBJ2-1, the full variable domain reads DGGITQSPKYLFRKEGQNVTLSCEQNLNHDAMYWYRQDPGQGLRLIYYSQIVNDFQKGDIAEGYSVSREKKESFPLTVTSAQKNPTAFYLCASSPIRDTNEQFFGPGTRLTVL.